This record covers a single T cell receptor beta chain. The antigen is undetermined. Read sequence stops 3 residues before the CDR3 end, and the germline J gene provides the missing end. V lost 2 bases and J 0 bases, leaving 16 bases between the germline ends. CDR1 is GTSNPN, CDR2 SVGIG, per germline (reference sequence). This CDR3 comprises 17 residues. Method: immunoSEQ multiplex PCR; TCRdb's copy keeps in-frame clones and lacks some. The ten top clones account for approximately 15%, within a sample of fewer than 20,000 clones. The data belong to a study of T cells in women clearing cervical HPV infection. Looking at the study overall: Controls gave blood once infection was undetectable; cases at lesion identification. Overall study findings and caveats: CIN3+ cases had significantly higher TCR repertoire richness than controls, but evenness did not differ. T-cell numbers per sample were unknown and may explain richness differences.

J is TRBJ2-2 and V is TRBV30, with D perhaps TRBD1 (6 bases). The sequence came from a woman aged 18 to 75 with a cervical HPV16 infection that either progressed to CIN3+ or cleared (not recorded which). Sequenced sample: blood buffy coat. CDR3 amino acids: CAWSQQGYRSNTGELFF. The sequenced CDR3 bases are TGTGCCTGGAGTCAACAGGGCTACCGCTCGAACACCGGGGAG.